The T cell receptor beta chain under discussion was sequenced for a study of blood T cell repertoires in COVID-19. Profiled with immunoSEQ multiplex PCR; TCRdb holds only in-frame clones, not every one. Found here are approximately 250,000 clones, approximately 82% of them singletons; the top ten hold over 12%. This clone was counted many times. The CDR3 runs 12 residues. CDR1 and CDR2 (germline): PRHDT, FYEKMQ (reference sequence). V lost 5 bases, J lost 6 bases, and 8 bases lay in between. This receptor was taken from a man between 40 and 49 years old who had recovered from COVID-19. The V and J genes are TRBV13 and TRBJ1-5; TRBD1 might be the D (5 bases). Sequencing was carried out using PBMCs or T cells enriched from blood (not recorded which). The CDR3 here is CASSQGFQPQHF. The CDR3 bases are TGTGCCAGCAGCCAGGGTTTTCAGCCCCAGCATTTT.